Included here is one TCR beta chain sequence, with context. Antigen specificity is unknown. One junction end disagrees with the germline gene, perhaps due to a read error. The sample is drawn from a study of T cell responses to AZD1222 COVID-19 vaccine. Broader study findings: With two AZD1222 doses given, Spike-specific TCR breadth and depth both rose. Seropositive status at baseline applied to only 6 or 7 AZD1222 recipients. The study found vaccine-associated CD4 TCRs spanning spike, dominant at 160-218 and 743-854.

Profiling relied on immunoSEQ multiplex PCR, and the TCRdb table lists in-frame clones only, not all of them. The data contain 100,000 to 150,000 clones, approximately 90% of them seen just once; the ten biggest clones take up around 10%. Germline assignment: CDR1 MNHEY and CDR2 SVGEGT. The CDR3 loop spans 11 amino acids. The sequence came from an adult in good health. This specimen was peripheral blood, taken on day 0 of MenACWY control vaccination. The chain carries TRBV6-2 or TRBV6-3 and TRBJ2-7, with D perhaps matching TRBD2 (6 bases). The CDR3 sequence is CASSPGTLVDF. In DNA, the CDR3 is TGTGCCAGCAGTCCCGGGACTCTTGTGGACTTC.